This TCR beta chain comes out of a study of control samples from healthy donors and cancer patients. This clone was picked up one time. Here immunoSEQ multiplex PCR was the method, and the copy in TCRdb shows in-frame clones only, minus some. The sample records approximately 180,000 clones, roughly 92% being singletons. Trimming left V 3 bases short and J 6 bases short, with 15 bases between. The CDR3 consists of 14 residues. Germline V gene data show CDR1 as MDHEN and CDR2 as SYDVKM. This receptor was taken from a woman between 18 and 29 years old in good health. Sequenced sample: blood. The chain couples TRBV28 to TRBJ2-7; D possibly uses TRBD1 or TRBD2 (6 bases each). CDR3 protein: CASSFGGLKGEQYF. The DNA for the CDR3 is TGTGCCAGCAGTTTTGGGGGGCTTAAGGGCGAGCAGTACTTC.